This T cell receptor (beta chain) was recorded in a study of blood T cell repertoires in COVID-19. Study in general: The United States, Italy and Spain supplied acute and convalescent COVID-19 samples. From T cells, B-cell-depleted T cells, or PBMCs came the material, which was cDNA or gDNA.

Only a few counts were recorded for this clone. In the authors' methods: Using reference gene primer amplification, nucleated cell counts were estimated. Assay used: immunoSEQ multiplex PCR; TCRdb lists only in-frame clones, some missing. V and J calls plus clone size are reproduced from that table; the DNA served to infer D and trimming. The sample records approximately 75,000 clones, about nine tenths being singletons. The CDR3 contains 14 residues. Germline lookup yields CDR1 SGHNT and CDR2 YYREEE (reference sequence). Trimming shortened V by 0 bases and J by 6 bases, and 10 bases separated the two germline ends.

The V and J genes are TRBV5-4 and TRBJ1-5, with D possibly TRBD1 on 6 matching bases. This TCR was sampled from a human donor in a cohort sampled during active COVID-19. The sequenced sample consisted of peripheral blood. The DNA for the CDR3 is TGTGCCAGCAGCTTGGAGGGGGGGGGTCAGCCCCAGCATTTT. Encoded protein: CASSLEGGGQPQHF.